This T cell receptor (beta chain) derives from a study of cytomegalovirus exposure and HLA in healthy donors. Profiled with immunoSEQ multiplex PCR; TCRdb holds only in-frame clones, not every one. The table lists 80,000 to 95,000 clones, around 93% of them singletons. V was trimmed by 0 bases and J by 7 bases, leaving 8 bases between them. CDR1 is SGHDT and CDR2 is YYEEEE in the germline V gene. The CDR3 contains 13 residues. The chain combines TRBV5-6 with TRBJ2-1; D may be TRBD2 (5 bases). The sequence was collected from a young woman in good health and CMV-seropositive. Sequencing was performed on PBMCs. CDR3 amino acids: CASSLVARNEQFF. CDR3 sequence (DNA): TGTGCCAGCAGCTTGGTAGCGAGAAATGAGCAGTTCTTC.